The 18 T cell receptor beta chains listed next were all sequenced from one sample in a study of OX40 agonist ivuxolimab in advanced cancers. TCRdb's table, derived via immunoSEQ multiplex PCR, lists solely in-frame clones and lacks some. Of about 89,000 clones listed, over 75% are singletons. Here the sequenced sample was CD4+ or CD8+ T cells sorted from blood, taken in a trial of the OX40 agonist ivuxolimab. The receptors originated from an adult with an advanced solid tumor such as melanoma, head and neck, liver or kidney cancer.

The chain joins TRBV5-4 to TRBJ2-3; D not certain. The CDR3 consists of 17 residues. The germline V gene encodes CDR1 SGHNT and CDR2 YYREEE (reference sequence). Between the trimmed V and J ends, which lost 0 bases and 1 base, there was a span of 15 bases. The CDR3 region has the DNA TGTGCCAGCAGCTTGGCCGGGTCTGGGTGGGGCACAGATACGCAGTATTTT. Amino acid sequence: CASSLAGSGWGTDTQYF.

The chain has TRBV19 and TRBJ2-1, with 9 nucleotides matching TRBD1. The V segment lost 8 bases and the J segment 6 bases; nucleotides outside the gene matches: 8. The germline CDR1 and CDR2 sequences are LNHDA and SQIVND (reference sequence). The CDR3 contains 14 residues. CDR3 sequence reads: CASRYRGPVNEQFF. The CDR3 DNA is TGTGCCAGTCGGTACAGGGGGCCGGTCAATGAGCAGTTCTTC.

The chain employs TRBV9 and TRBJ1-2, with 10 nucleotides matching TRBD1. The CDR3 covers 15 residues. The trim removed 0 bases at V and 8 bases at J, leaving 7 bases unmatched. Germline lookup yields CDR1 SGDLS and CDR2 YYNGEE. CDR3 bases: TGTGCCAGCAGCGTAGCCGGGACAGGGGCGAGGGGCTACACCTTC. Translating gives CASSVAGTGARGYTF.

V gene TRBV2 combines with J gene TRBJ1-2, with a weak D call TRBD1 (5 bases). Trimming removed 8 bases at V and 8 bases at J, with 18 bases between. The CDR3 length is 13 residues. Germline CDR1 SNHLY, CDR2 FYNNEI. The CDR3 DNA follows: TGTGCCAGCCACGGGCAGGGTGCTAGGGGCTACACCTTC. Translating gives CASHGQGARGYTF.

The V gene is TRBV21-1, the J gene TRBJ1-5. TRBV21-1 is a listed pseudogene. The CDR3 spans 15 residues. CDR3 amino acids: CASSPLRRGDQPQHF. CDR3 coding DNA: TGTGCCAGCAGCCCGTTAAGGAGGGGGGATCAGCCCCAGCATTTT.

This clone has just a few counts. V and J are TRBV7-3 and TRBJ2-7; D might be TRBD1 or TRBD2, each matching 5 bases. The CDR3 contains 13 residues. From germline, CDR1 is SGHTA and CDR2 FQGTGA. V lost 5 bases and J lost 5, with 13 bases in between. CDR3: CASSRGDRNEQYF. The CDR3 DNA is TGTGCCAGCAGCAGAGGGGACCGCAACGAGCAGTACTTC.

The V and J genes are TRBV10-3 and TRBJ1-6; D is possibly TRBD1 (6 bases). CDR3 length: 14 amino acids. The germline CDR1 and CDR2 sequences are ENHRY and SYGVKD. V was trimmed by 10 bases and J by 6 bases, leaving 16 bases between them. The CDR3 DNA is TGTGCCACCACAGGGACTGCAGTTAATTCACCCCTCCACTTT. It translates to CATTGTAVNSPLHF.

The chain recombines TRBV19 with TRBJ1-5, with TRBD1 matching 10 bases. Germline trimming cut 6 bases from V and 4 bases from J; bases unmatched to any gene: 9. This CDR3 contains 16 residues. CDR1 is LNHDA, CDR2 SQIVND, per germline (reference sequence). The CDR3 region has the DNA TGTGCCAGTAGGGCGACAGGGGGCGCGGGGAATCAGCCCCAGCATTTT. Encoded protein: CASRATGGAGNQPQHF.

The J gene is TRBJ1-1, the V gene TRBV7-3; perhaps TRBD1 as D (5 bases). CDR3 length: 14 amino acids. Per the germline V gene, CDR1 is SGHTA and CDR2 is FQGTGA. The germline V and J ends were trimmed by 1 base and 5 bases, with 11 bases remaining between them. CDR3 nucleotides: TGTGCCAGCAGCTTAAAGGGGCAGAAGACTGAAGCTTTCTTT. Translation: CASSLKGQKTEAFF.

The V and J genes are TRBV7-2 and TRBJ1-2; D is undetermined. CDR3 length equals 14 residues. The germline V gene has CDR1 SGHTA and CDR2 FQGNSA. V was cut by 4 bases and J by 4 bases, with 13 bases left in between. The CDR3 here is CASSSPPRGYGYTF. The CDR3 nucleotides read TGTGCCAGCAGCTCCCCTCCCAGAGGCTATGGCTACACCTTC.

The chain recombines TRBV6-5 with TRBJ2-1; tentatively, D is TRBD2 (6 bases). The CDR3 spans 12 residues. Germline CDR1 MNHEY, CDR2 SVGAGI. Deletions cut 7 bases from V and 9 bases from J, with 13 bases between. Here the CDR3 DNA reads TGTGCCAGCACCCAGGGACTCGGTGAGCAGTTCTTC. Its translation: CASTQGLGEQFF.

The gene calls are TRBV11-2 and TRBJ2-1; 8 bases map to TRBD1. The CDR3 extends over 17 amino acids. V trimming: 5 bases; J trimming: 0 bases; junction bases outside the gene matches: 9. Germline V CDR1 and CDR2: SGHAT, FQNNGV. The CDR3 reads CASSPLAGGNSYNEQFF. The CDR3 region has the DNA TGTGCCAGCAGCCCCCTCGCAGGGGGCAACTCCTACAATGAGCAGTTCTTC.

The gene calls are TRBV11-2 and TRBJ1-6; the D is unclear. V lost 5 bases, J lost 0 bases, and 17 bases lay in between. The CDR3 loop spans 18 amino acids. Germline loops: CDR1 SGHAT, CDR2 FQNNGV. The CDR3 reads CASSLAGGKSSYNSPLHF. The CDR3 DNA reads TGTGCCAGCAGCCTAGCCGGCGGGAAAAGCTCCTATAATTCACCCCTCCACTTT.

This CDR3 is CASTGGGLPYEQYF. CDR3 DNA sequence: TGTGCCAGCACCGGAGGGGGGCTTCCCTACGAGCAGTACTTC. V usage is TRBV2 and J usage is TRBJ2-7; D may be TRBD1 or TRBD2 (6 bases each). Trimming shortened V by 7 bases and J by 2 bases, and 15 bases separated the two germline ends. CDR1 is SNHLY, CDR2 FYNNEI, per germline. The CDR3 has 14 residues.

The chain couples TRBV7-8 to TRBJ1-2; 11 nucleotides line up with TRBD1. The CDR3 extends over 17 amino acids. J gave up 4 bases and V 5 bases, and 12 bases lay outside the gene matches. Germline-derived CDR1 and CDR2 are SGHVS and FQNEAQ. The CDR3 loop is CASSPSGTGGVGYGYTF. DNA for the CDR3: TGTGCCAGCAGCCCGTCGGGGACAGGGGGTGTCGGCTATGGCTACACCTTC.

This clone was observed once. The CDR3 reads CASSSNTGDRGLEGTEAFF. DNA for the CDR3: TGTGCCAGCAGCTCAAACACAGGGGACAGGGGACTAGAGGGCACTGAAGCTTTCTTT. This sequence joins TRBV13 and TRBJ1-1; 10 nucleotides align to TRBD1. The CDR3 is 19 residues long. Losses at the gene ends were 4 bases for V and 4 bases for J; bases not matched to a gene: 18. CDR1 is PRHDT and CDR2 is FYEKMQ in the germline V gene (reference sequence).

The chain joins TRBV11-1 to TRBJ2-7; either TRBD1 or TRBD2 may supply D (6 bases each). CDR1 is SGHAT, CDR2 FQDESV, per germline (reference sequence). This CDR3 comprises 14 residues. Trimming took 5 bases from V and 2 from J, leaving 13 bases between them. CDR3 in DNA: TGTGCCAGCAGCGGCGGGACACCGGCCTACGAGCAGTACTTC. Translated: CASSGGTPAYEQYF.

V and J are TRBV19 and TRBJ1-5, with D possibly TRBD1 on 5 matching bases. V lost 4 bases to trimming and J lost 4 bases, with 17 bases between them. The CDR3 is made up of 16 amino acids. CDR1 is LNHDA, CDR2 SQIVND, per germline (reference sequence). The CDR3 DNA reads TGTGCCAGTAGTAAACAAGGACCGAGGGGAAATCAGCCCCAGCATTTT. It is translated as CASSKQGPRGNQPQHF.